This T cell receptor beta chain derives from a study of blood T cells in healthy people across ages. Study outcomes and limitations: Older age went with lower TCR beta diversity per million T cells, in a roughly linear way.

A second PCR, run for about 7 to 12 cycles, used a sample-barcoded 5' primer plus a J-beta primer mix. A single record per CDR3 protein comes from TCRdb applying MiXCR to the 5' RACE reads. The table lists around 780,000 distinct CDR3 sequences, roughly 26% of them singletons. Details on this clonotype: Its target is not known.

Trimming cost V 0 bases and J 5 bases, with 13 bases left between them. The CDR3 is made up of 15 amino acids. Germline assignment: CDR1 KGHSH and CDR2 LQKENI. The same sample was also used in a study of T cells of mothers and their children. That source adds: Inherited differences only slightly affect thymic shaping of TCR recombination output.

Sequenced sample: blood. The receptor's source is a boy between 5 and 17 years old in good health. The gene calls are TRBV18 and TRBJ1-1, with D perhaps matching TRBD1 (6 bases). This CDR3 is CASSPPYRGKTEAFF. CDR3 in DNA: TGTGCCAGCTCACCACCGTATAGGGGGAAAACTGAAGCTTTCTTT.